The 25 T cell receptor beta chains listed next were all sequenced from one sample in a study of OX40 agonist ivuxolimab in advanced cancers. Produced via immunoSEQ multiplex PCR; TCRdb's table is partial and in-frame only. Altogether approximately 89,000 clones are present, about nine tenths being singletons, with the ten largest covering under 0.35%. The specimen comprised CD4+ or CD8+ T cells sorted from blood, sampled in a trial of the OX40 agonist ivuxolimab. The origin of the receptors is an adult with an advanced solid tumor such as melanoma, head and neck, liver or kidney cancer.

The gene calls are TRBV5-1 and TRBJ1-1; TRBD1 might be the D (5 bases). The CDR3 extends over 15 amino acids. Trimming left V 0 bases short and J 0 bases short, with 9 bases between. Germline-derived CDR1 and CDR2 are SGHRS and YFSETQ. Written as DNA, the CDR3 is TGCGCCAGCAGCTTGGGGGGCACAGTGAACACTGAAGCTTTCTTT. Amino acids: CASSLGGTVNTEAFF.

The chain employs TRBV7-6 and TRBJ2-7; 7 positions match TRBD1. Per germline, CDR1 SGHVS and CDR2 FNYEAQ. The CDR3 runs to 17 residues. The V gene end was trimmed by 2 bases and the J gene end by 5 bases; junction bases not matched to a gene: 15. As DNA, the CDR3 is TGTGCCAGCAGCTTACGGCCAGGGGGTAGTGGACTCGACGAGCAGTACTTC. It codes for CASSLRPGGSGLDEQYF.

The chain combines TRBV9 with TRBJ2-2; D is uncertain. In germline, CDR1 is SGDLS, CDR2 YYNGEE. This CDR3 is built from 16 residues. Deletions cut 4 bases from V and 5 bases from J, with 18 bases between. Here the CDR3 reads CASSTEDGVRTGELFF. The CDR3 DNA follows: TGTGCCAGCAGCACCGAAGATGGTGTAAGGACCGGGGAGCTGTTTTTT.

This rearrangement joins TRBV4-2 to TRBJ1-6; D is ambiguous. There are 14 residues in the CDR3. V dropped 0 bases and J dropped 12 bases, with 12 bases sitting between them. In germline, CDR1 is LGHNA, CDR2 YNFKEQ. The CDR3 region has the DNA TGTGCCAGCAGCCAAGATGGACCAAGCGGACCCCTCCACTTT. Encoded protein: CASSQDGPSGPLHF.

The chain has TRBV6-5 and TRBJ1-2, with 8 bases that match TRBD1. After removal of 3 bases from V and 4 bases from J, the junction contained 7 bases not matched to a gene. This CDR3 region has 15 residues. The germline V gene has CDR1 MNHEY and CDR2 SVGAGI. CDR3 loop: CASSYADRGPYGYTF. The CDR3 bases are TGTGCCAGCAGTTATGCCGACAGGGGACCCTATGGCTACACCTTC.

The V and J genes are TRBV12-5 and TRBJ2-1; 9 bases agree with TRBD1. The CDR3 has 19 amino acids. Germline lookup yields CDR1 LGHNT and CDR2 FRNRAP. V shed 1 base and J 5 bases; nucleotides not matched to a gene: 15. CDR3 in DNA: TGTGCTAGTGGTTTGGCCTTCAACCTCCGGGACAGGGCACACAATGAGCAGTTCTTC. Its protein is CASGLAFNLRDRAHNEQFF.

This chain uses TRBV10-2 with TRBJ2-2; D remains unclear. The ends were cut back, 8 bases at V and 1 base at J, with 14 bases in the middle. The CDR3 extends over 15 amino acids. The V gene's germline CDR1 is WSHSY and CDR2 SAAADI. The CDR3 sequence: CASGFFAVNTGELFF. The CDR3, as DNA: TGCGCCAGCGGATTCTTCGCGGTGAACACCGGGGAGCTGTTTTTT.

This chain uses TRBV28 with TRBJ1-6; unclear D gene. The CDR3 extends over 16 amino acids. Deletions cut 5 bases from V and 2 bases from J, with 13 bases between. Germline V gene lookup returns CDR1 MDHEN and CDR2 SYDVKM. The DNA for the CDR3 is TGTGCCAGCAGTCCCCGGAAGTGGGCCTATAATTCACCCCTCCACTTT. Amino acid sequence: CASSPRKWAYNSPLHF.

This clone was counted between two and nine times. The rearrangement links TRBV30 to TRBJ1-5; possibly TRBD1 for D (5 bases). This CDR3 has 14 residues. The V gene's germline CDR1 is GTSNPN and CDR2 SVGIG (reference sequence). V shed 3 bases and J shed 6 bases, with 15 bases lying between them. Here the CDR3 DNA reads TGTGCCTGGAGGGGAGACAGCCCTAGTCAGCCCCAGCATTTT. Translating it yields CAWRGDSPSQPQHF.

The V gene is TRBV9, the J gene TRBJ1-5; D is undetermined. Germline V gene data show CDR1 as SGDLS and CDR2 as YYNGEE. Trimming left V 4 bases short and J 3 bases short, with 8 bases between. The CDR3 has 13 residues. CDR3 coding DNA: TGTGCCAGCAGCCCGGGGTACAATCAGCCCCAGCATTTT. This encodes CASSPGYNQPQHF.

The rearrangement links TRBV6-1 to TRBJ1-1, with 10 bases fitting TRBD1. Germline CDR1 is MNHNS and CDR2 is SASEGT. The V gene end was trimmed by 11 bases and the J gene end by 7 bases; junction bases not matched to a gene: 10. This CDR3 spans 13 amino acids. The CDR3 DNA sequence: TGTGCCTCAAATAGCCGGGACAGGGGTGAAGCTTTCTTT. This translates into CASNSRDRGEAFF.

The V and J genes are TRBV5-1 and TRBJ2-3; 9 positions match TRBD1. Germline trimming cut 7 bases from V and 1 base from J; bases unmatched to any gene: 7. Germline V gene lookup returns CDR1 SGHRS and CDR2 YFSETQ. The CDR3 sequence is 15 residues long. The CDR3 protein is CASLDGDRGTDTQYF. CDR3 DNA: TGCGCCAGCCTTGATGGGGACAGGGGCACAGATACGCAGTATTTT.

The chain's CDR3 is CASSVGTDHGYTF. The CDR3 DNA follows: TGTGCCAGCTCAGTCGGCACGGATCATGGCTACACCTTC. The gene calls are TRBV18 and TRBJ1-2; D gene unclear. The CDR3 sequence is 13 residues long. Trimming left V 5 bases short and J 6 bases short, with 13 bases between. Per germline, CDR1 KGHSH and CDR2 LQKENI.

This clone appeared a single time. V gene TRBV5-1 combines with J gene TRBJ1-2; D remains ambiguous. The V end was cut by 0 bases, the J end by 7 bases, with 7 bases between. Germline CDR1 reads SGHRS; CDR2 reads YFSETQ. This CDR3 comprises 12 residues. The CDR3 loop reads CASSLGPPGYTF. In DNA, the CDR3 is TGCGCCAGCAGCTTGGGACCGCCTGGCTACACCTTC.

The chain employs TRBV6-5 and TRBJ2-3; the match to TRBD2 covers 8 bases. CDR3 length equals 15 residues. Trimming took 7 bases from V and 5 from J; bases not matched to a gene: 11. Germline CDR1 reads MNHEY; CDR2 reads SVGAGI. The DNA for the CDR3 is TGTGCCAGCACCTTTCGGGGGGGGCCGGGAGATACGCAGTATTTT. Translating gives CASTFRGGPGDTQYF.

The genes are TRBV9 and TRBJ2-7; possible D gene TRBD2, 5 bases. The CDR3 is made up of 12 amino acids. V was trimmed by 4 bases and J by 6 bases, leaving 11 bases between them. Per the germline V gene, CDR1 is SGDLS and CDR2 is YYNGEE. This CDR3 reads CASSREGFEQYF. CDR3 DNA sequence: TGTGCCAGCAGCCGGGAAGGGTTCGAGCAGTACTTC.

The chain employs TRBV6-4 and TRBJ1-6, with D perhaps TRBD1 (5 bases). This CDR3 has 15 amino acids. V was shortened by 7 bases and J by 6 bases, with 16 bases between the two germline ends. From germline, CDR1 is MRHNA and CDR2 SNTAGT. The CDR3 is CASKEGTLSNSPLHF. In DNA, the CDR3 is TGTGCCAGCAAAGAGGGGACTCTCAGTAATTCACCCCTCCACTTT.

The CDR3 is CASSLEAWGPQETQYF. The CDR3, as DNA: TGTGCCAGCAGCTTAGAAGCCTGGGGGCCCCAAGAGACCCAGTACTTC. The chain carries TRBV7-2 and TRBJ2-5, with D tentatively TRBD1 (6 bases). This CDR3 is built from 16 residues. The V gene lost 1 base and the J gene lost 1 base, with 13 bases spanning the gap. Per germline, CDR1 SGHTA and CDR2 FQGNSA.

The chain uses TRBV10-3 and TRBJ1-6; 7 nucleotides line up with TRBD1. Germline V gene lookup returns CDR1 ENHRY and CDR2 SYGVKD. The CDR3 runs 14 residues. Trimming removed 6 bases from V and 7 bases from J; junction bases left unmatched: 6. Here the CDR3 DNA reads TGTGCCATCAGCGCGGGACAGAGAAATTCACCCCTCCACTTT. Translation: CAISAGQRNSPLHF.

This clone has just a few counts. This chain links TRBV10-1 with TRBJ1-3; the D is unclear. With 8 bases removed from V and 0 bases from J, the gap between germline ends came to 14 bases. Germline CDR1 is WNHNN and CDR2 is SYGVQD (reference sequence). The CDR3 sequence is 15 residues long. The CDR3 here is CASGSADNSGNTIYF. CDR3 in DNA: TGCGCCAGCGGTTCTGCAGATAACTCTGGAAACACCATATATTTT.

This rearrangement joins TRBV5-8 to TRBJ2-7; D call uncertain. Germline CDR1 is SGHTS and CDR2 is YDEGEE. The CDR3 contains 16 residues. Deletions cut 0 bases from V and 6 bases from J, with 19 bases between. For the CDR3, the DNA is TGTGCCAGCAGCTTGGCTTCGACCTCCTCGGGCCTCGAGCAGTACTTC. Its translation is CASSLASTSSGLEQYF.

The chain combines TRBV19 with TRBJ2-3; D gene ambiguous. This CDR3 is built from 15 residues. The ends were cut back, 3 bases at V and 2 bases at J, with 12 bases in the middle. Germline values: CDR1 LNHDA, CDR2 SQIVND (reference sequence). The CDR3 reads CASSMSGHYTDTQYF. The CDR3 DNA follows: TGTGCCAGTAGTATGTCAGGTCATTACACAGATACGCAGTATTTT.

The chain has TRBV2 and TRBJ2-4; 8 bases are a match to TRBD2. This CDR3 has 15 residues. CDR1 and CDR2 (germline): SNHLY, FYNNEI. The ends lost 8 bases at V and 4 bases at J; junction bases unmatched: 10. The CDR3 region is CASAVRAGEKNIQYF. The CDR3 DNA sequence: TGTGCCAGCGCGGTCCGAGCGGGGGAGAAAAACATTCAGTACTTC.

V is TRBV10-3 and J is TRBJ2-1; possible D gene TRBD2, 5 bases. V dropped 3 bases and J dropped 0 bases, with 12 bases sitting between them. Germline V gene lookup returns CDR1 ENHRY and CDR2 SYGVKD. The CDR3 has 16 residues. For the CDR3, the DNA is TGTGCCATCAGTGATATCGTCGGGGTCTCCTACAATGAGCAGTTCTTC. Translation gives CAISDIVGVSYNEQFF.

The chain combines TRBV5-4 with TRBJ1-2; no reliable D call. V lost 4 bases, J lost 0 bases, and 13 bases lay in between. There are 15 residues in the CDR3. The V gene's germline CDR1 is SGHNT and CDR2 YYREEE (reference sequence). In DNA form, the CDR3 reads TGTGCCAGCAGCCCCCGCCCGCAGCCTAACTATGGCTACACCTTC. It is translated as CASSPRPQPNYGYTF.